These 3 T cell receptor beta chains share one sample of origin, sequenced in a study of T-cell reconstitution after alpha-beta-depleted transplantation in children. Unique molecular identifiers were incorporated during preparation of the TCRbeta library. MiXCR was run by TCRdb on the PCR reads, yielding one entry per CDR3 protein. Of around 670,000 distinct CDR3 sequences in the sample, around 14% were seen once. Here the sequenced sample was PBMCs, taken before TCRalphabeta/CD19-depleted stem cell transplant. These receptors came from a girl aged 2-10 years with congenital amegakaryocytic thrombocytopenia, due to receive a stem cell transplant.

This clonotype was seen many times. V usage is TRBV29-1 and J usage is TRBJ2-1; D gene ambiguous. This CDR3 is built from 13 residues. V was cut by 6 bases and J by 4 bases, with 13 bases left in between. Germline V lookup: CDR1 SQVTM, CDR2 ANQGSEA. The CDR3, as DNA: TGCAGCGTGGCAGGCGTACTTTACAATGAGCAGTTCTTC. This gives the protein CSVAGVLYNEQFF.

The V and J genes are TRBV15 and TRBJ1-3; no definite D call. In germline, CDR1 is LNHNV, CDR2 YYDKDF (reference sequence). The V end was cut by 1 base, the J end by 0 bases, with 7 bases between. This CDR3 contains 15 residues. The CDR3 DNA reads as TGTGCCACCAGCAGAGTGCTGAGCTCTGGAAACACCATATATTTT. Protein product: CATSRVLSSGNTIYF.

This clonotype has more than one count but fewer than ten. Written as DNA, the CDR3 is TGCGCTTCCCAAAGCAGGACCGGAGGAGAGACCCAGTACTTC. Amino acid sequence: CASQSRTGGETQYF. This chain connects TRBV5-1 to TRBJ2-5; a possible D gene is TRBD2 (5 bases). Looked up from germline, CDR1 is SGHRS and CDR2 is YFSETQ. The length of the CDR3 is 14 residues.